The T cell receptor (beta chain) under discussion was sequenced for a study of blood T cell repertoires in COVID-19. Study in general: Samples taken during acute and convalescent COVID-19 were collected in the United States, Italy and Spain. Nucleic acid was either cDNA or gDNA, and it came from T cells, B-cell-depleted T cells, or PBMCs.

The CDR3 is 14 amino acids. The V segment lost 4 bases and the J segment 2 bases; nucleotides outside the gene matches: 3. Germline CDR1 and CDR2: ENHRY and SYGVKD. How the authors handled the data: The assay estimated nucleated cells by amplifying reference gene primers. Clones were read by immunoSEQ multiplex PCR, and TCRdb kept only the in-frame ones, dropping some. The DNA gave D and trimming, while V, J and clone size come from that table. The sample records roughly 57,000 clones, around 90% being singletons. Sequencing input: peripheral blood. The sequence derives from a man aged 80 or over with acute or convalescent COVID-19. The rearrangement uses TRBV10-3 and TRBJ2-7; 9 bases match TRBD1. The CDR3 here is CAISGGQGPYEQYF. The CDR3 DNA reads TGTGCCATCAGTGGGGGACAGGGCCCCTACGAGCAGTACTTC.